Below are 17 T cell receptor beta chains sequenced from a single sample in a study of regulatory T cells in long-lasting Graves disease. CDR3-region Arm-PCR and iRepertoire HTBI primers produced the TCR beta libraries. In TCRdb, the multiplex PCR reads were re-called with MiXCR into one record per CDR3 protein. Seen here are a few hundred thousand distinct CDR3 sequences, about a sixth observed once, and the top ten hold around 21%. Time point given: newly diagnosed GD, antithyroid drugs for less than 3 months. The TCR library was prepared using RNA isolated from PBMCs. This material consisted of peripheral blood mononuclear cells (PBMCs), taken at new diagnosis, from a patient treated with antithyroid drugs. These receptors came from a female donor with Graves disease.

At least ten counts were recorded for this clonotype. The chain has TRBV12-3 or TRBV12-4 and TRBJ2-3; D is possibly TRBD1 (7 bases). Trimming pared 5 bases from V and 3 bases from J, leaving 15 bases between. The length of the CDR3 is 15 residues. Written as DNA, the CDR3 is TGTGCCAGCAGTACCAGGGGGGTGGGTACAGATACGCAGTATTTT. It specifies CASSTRGVGTDTQYF.

This clonotype was found many times. The V gene is TRBV19, the J gene TRBJ2-5; maybe TRBD2 (5 bases). The CDR3 length is 14 residues. Germline V lookup: CDR1 LNHDA, CDR2 SQIVND (reference sequence). Trimming cost V 7 bases and J 1 base, with 13 bases left between them. CDR3 residues: CASNTGSFQETQYF. In nucleotides, the CDR3 is TGTGCCAGTAATACGGGAAGCTTCCAAGAGACCCAGTACTTC.

The table lists this clonotype with many counts. The rearrangement uses TRBV30 and TRBJ1-6; unclear D gene. The CDR3 has 20 amino acids. Germline V gene sequence: CDR1 GTSNPN, CDR2 SVGIG (reference sequence). Trimming pared 3 bases from V and 0 bases from J, leaving 24 bases between. The CDR3 spells CAWRQWLGTTVSSYNSPLHF. Here the CDR3 DNA reads TGTGCCTGGAGGCAGTGGTTGGGCACTACAGTGAGCTCCTATAATTCACCCCTCCACTTT.

This chain joins TRBV28 and TRBJ2-5, with D perhaps being TRBD1 or TRBD2 (5 bases each). Per germline, CDR1 MDHEN and CDR2 SYDVKM. The CDR3 is made up of 14 amino acids. The V and J ends lost 4 bases and 5 bases respectively, with 14 bases between them. CDR3 sequence reads: CASSSRRAGETQYF. CDR3 in DNA: TGTGCCAGCAGTTCCCGGCGGGCAGGGGAGACCCAGTACTTC. Filled out from reference TRBV28 and TRBJ2-5, the complete variable domain reads DVKVTQSSRYLVKRTGEKVFLECVQDMDHENMFWYRQDPGLGLRLIYFSYDVKMKEKGDIPEGYSVSREKKERFSLILESASTNQTSMYLCASSSRRAGETQYFGPGTRLLVL.

This clonotype was recorded many times. The chain has TRBV6-5 and TRBJ2-7; 8 bases are shared with TRBD2. This CDR3 comprises 16 residues. Germline CDR1 reads MNHEY; CDR2 reads SVGAGI. V dropped 2 bases and J dropped 3; count of bases not matched to a gene: 9. CDR3 DNA: TGTGCCAGCAGTTACGGGCCGGGAGGGCCTTTCTACGAGCAGTACTTC. Translation gives CASSYGPGGPFYEQYF.

This clonotype came up a few times. The chain employs TRBV7-8 and TRBJ2-3; the D gene is possibly TRBD1 (6 bases). V lost 3 bases, J lost 2 bases, and 18 bases lay in between. The germline CDR1 and CDR2 sequences are SGHVS and FQNEAQ. This CDR3 region has 17 residues. CDR3 amino acids: CASSLRLLQGFTDTQYF. The CDR3 DNA sequence: TGTGCCAGCAGCTTGAGGCTACTACAGGGCTTCACAGATACGCAGTATTTT.

This clonotype was found many times. The chain joins TRBV5-4 to TRBJ1-3, with a tentative D call TRBD1 (6 bases). Germline V gives CDR1 SGHNT, CDR2 YYREEE (reference sequence). This CDR3 has 17 residues. V was cut by 4 bases and J by 2 bases, with 19 bases left in between. In DNA, the CDR3 is TGTGCCAGCAGCCAAATCACGACAGGCCTGACTGGAAACACCATATATTTT. Protein sequence: CASSQITTGLTGNTIYF.

This clonotype showed up many times. The chain joins TRBV2 to TRBJ2-5; a possible D gene is TRBD1 (7 bases). The germline V and J ends were trimmed by 8 bases and 4 bases, with 11 bases remaining between them. Germline V gives CDR1 SNHLY, CDR2 FYNNEI. The CDR3 is 12 residues long. The CDR3, as DNA: TGTGCCAGCTTGCAGGGGGGAGAGACCCAGTACTTC. It translates to CASLQGGETQYF. Together with reference TRBV2 and TRBJ2-5, the CDR3 gives the full variable domain: EPEVTQTPSHQVTQMGQEVILRCVPISNHLYFYWYRQILGQKVEFLVSFYNNEISEKSEIFDDQFSVERPDGSNFTLKIRSTKLEDSAMYFCASLQGGETQYFGPGTRLLVL.

This chain joins TRBV12-3 or TRBV12-4 and TRBJ1-2; a possible D gene is TRBD1 (6 bases). V was cut by 5 bases and J by 8 bases, with 15 bases left in between. The CDR3 consists of 13 residues. The CDR3 bases are TGTGCCAGCAGTGGAGACAGGACTAGAGGCTACACCTTC. It is translated as CASSGDRTRGYTF.

This clonotype has a count of ten or more. The V gene is TRBV7-3, the J gene TRBJ2-5, with D possibly TRBD1 on 6 matching bases. V gave up 2 bases and J gave up 5 bases, with 9 bases separating them. The CDR3 consists of 13 residues. CDR1 SGHTA and CDR2 FQGTGA come from the germline V gene. This chain's CDR3 is CASSLYGGETQYF. The CDR3 region has the DNA TGTGCCAGCAGCTTATATGGGGGCGAGACCCAGTACTTC.

This clonotype was recorded many times. The chain links TRBV19 to TRBJ2-7; D unresolved. The CDR3 loop spans 12 amino acids. CDR1 is LNHDA and CDR2 is SQIVND in the germline V gene (reference sequence). Trimming cost V 6 bases and J 4 bases, with 10 bases left between them. The CDR3 DNA follows: TGTGCCAGTAGGTCCGGGTCGTACGAGCAGTACTTC. It encodes CASRSGSYEQYF.

This chain links TRBV6-1 with TRBJ2-2, with 12 bases matching TRBD1. The CDR3 loop spans 16 amino acids. Germline V CDR1 and CDR2: MNHNS, SASEGT. The J segment lost 0 bases and the V segment lost 8 bases, leaving 4 bases of the junction unmatched. The CDR3 coding sequence is TGTGCCAGCGGGGGACAGGGGGCTTCGAACACCGGGGAGCTGTTTTTT. This gives the protein CASGGQGASNTGELFF.

This clonotype showed up just a few times. This rearrangement joins TRBV6-1 to TRBJ1-4; D uncertain. Germline V gene sequence: CDR1 MNHNS, CDR2 SASEGT. This CDR3 spans 12 amino acids. V dropped 8 bases and J dropped 4 bases, with 8 bases sitting between them. The CDR3 DNA reads TGTGCCAGCGTTAATATTAATGAAAAACTGTTTTTT. This translates into CASVNINEKLFF.

This clonotype came up many times. The rearrangement uses TRBV7-2 and TRBJ2-7; 11 positions match TRBD1. CDR1 SGHTA and CDR2 FQGNSA come from the germline V gene. Trimming at V came to 1 base and at J to 2 bases, leaving 4 bases not matched to a gene. The CDR3 is 16 residues long. CDR3 coding DNA: TGTGCCAGCAGCTTAGTGGACAGGGGGCCCCCCTACGAGCAGTACTTC. Translation: CASSLVDRGPPYEQYF.

This chain uses TRBV5-4 with TRBJ2-7, with 9 positions matching TRBD2. The J call is in doubt because the DNA end fits TRBJ2-5 better. The length of the CDR3 is 13 residues. CDR1 and CDR2 from the germline V gene are SGHNT and YYREEE (reference sequence). CDR3 sequence reads: CASSSGLAETQYF. CDR3 bases: TGTGCCAGCAGCAGTGGACTAGCGGAGACCCAGTACTTC.

In its sample, this clonotype was seen many times. The rearrangement joins TRBV18 to TRBJ2-1; TRBD2 agrees at 13 bases. Trimming removed 3 bases from V and 8 bases from J; junction bases left unmatched: 4. The length of the CDR3 is 15 residues. CDR1 and CDR2 (germline): KGHSH, LQKENI. CDR3 amino acids: CASSPGLAGRDEQFF. The CDR3 coding sequence is TGTGCCAGCTCACCGGGACTAGCGGGAAGGGATGAGCAGTTCTTC.

This chain uses TRBV20-1 with TRBJ2-6; TRBD2 is a possible D gene (7 bases). Per the germline V gene, CDR1 is DFQATT and CDR2 is SNEGSKA (reference sequence). The length of the CDR3 is 16 residues. Trimming stripped 3 bases from V and 1 base from J, with 13 bases between. The CDR3 spells CSARGGAESGANVLTF. The CDR3, as DNA: TGCAGTGCTAGGGGGGGGGCGGAGTCTGGGGCCAACGTCCTGACTTTC.